This paragraph covers one TCR beta chain sequence. Other DNA sequences in this sample translate to the same CDR3. These data belong to a study of blood T cell repertoires in COVID-19. Study details: PBMCs, B-cell-depleted T cells, or T cells provided the cDNA or gDNA that made up the material.

As handled by the study authors: How many nucleated cells were present was estimated from reference gene primer amplification. Sequencing used immunoSEQ multiplex PCR; TCRdb keeps in-frame clones, though not all of them. V, J and clone size are those of that table, while D and trimming were read from the DNA. The table lists 150,000 to 170,000 clones, about 88% of them singletons. CDR1 and CDR2 from the germline V gene are ENHRY and SYGVKD. V gave up 4 bases and J gave up 5 bases, with 5 bases separating them. The CDR3 contains 12 residues. The material sequenced was peripheral blood. This clonotype originated in a woman aged 55 to 70 with COVID-19, enrolled during active disease. The chain carries TRBV10-3 and TRBJ2-2; the D is unclear. Here the CDR3 DNA reads TGTGCCATCAGTGTTTATACCGGGGAGCTGTTTTTT. It codes for CAISVYTGELFF.